The sequence of this T cell receptor beta chain was determined in a study of cytomegalovirus exposure and HLA in healthy donors. Sequencing was performed with immunoSEQ multiplex PCR; in TCRdb, only in-frame clones are kept and a portion is missing. The data show under 250,000 clones, about 81% seen once. This clone was seen just once. Its antigen remains unidentified. Study-wide points: In the 120 validation repertoires, 94% of cluster scores exceeded 0, per a later analysis.

This CDR3 region has 11 residues. Germline V gives CDR1 DFQATT, CDR2 SNEGSKA (reference sequence). The V gene end was trimmed by 3 bases and the J gene end by 10 bases; junction bases not matched to a gene: 6. The J gene is TRBJ2-7, the V gene TRBV20-1, with 7 bases matching TRBD1. The clonotype originates from a woman in her 30s in good health and CMV-seronegative. The sample was PBMCs. CDR3 nucleotides: TGCAGTGCTAGGGACAGGATGAGACAGTACTTC. Encoded protein: CSARDRMRQYF.